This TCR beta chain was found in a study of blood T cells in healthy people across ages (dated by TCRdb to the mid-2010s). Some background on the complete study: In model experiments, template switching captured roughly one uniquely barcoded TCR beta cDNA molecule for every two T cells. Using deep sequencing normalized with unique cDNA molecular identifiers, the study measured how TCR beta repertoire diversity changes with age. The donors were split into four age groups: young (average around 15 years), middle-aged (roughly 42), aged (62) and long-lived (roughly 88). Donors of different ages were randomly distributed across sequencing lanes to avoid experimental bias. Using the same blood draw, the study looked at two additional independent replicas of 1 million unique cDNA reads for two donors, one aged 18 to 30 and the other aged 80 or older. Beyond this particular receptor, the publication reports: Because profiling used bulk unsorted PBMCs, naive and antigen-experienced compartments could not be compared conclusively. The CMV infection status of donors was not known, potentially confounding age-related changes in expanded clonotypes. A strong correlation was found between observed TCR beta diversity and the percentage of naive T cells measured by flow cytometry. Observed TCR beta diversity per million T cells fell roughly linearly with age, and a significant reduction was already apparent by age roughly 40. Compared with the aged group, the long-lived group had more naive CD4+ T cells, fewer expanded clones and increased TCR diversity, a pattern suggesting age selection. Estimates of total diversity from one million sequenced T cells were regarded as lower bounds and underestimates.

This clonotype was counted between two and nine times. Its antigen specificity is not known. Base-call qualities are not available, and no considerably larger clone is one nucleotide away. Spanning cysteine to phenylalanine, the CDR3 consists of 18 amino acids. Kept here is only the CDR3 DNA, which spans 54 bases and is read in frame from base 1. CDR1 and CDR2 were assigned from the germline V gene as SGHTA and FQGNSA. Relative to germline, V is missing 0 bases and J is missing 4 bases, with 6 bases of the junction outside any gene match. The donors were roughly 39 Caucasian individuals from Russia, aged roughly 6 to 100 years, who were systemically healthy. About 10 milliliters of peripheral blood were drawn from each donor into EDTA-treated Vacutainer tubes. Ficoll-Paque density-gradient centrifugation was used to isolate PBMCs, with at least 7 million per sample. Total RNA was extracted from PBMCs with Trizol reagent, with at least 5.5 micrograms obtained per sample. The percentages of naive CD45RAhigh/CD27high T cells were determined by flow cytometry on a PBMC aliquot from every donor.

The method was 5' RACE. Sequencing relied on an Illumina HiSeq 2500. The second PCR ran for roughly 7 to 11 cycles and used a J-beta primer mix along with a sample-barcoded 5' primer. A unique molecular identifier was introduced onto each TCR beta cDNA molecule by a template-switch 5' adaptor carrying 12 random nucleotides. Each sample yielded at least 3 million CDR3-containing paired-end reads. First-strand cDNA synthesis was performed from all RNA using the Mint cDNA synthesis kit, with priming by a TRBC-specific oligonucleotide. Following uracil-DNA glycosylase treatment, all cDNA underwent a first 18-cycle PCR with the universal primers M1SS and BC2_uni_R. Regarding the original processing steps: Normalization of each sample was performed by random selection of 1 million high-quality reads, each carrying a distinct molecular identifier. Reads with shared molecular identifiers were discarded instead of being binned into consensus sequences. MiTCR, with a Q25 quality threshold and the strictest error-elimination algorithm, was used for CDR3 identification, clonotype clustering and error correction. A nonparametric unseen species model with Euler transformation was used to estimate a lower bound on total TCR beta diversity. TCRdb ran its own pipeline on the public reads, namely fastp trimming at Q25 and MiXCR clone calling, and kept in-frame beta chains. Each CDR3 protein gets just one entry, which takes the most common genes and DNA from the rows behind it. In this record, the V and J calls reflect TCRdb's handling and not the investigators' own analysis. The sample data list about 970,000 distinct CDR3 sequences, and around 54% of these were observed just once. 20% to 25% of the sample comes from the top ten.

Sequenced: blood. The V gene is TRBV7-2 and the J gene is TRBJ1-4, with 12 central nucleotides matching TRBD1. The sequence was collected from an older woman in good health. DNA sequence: TGTGCCAGCAGCTTAGCGGGACAGGGGGCGCGATATAATGAAAAACTGTTTTTT. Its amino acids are CASSLAGQGARYNEKLFF.